This T cell receptor beta chain was sequenced during a study of blood T cell repertoires in COVID-19. About the study: The samples span acute and convalescent COVID-19 from the United States, Italy and Spain. T cells, B-cell-depleted T cells, or PBMCs supplied cDNA or gDNA.

From germline, CDR1 is GTSNPN and CDR2 SVGIG (reference sequence). With 8 bases clipped from V and 4 bases from J, the junction kept 7 bases outside the gene matches. This CDR3 contains 13 residues. Source study methods: It was from reference gene primer amplification that nucleated cell counts were estimated. The assay was immunoSEQ multiplex PCR, and TCRdb's table has in-frame clones only and misses some. That table furnishes V, J and clone size, whereas the DNA furnished D and trimming. Of about 150,000 clones in the sample, around 85% were seen once. This clone was detected once. The clonotype originates from a woman between 55 and 75 years old with acute or convalescent COVID-19. Specimen: peripheral blood. V usage is TRBV30 and J usage is TRBJ1-5, with 8 bases lining up with TRBD1. The CDR3 spells CARSDRENQPQHF. As DNA, the CDR3 is TGTGCCCGATCGGACAGGGAGAATCAGCCCCAGCATTTT.